The 10 T cell receptor beta chains below come from one sample, sequenced in a study of blood T cell repertoires in COVID-19. Profiled with immunoSEQ multiplex PCR; TCRdb holds only in-frame clones, not every one. The table has about 97,000 clones, just under 90% seen once. Sequencing used peripheral blood. These receptors were collected from a human donor in a cohort sampled during active COVID-19.

This clone has just a few counts. The rearrangement uses TRBV24-1 and TRBJ2-2; 9 bases map to TRBD1. The junction had 5 bases not matched to a gene; V was cut back by 9 bases and J by 1 base. Germline CDR1 and CDR2: KGHDR and SFDVKD. The CDR3 length is 15 residues. CDR3 amino acids: CATAPTGGNTGELFF. CDR3 in DNA: TGTGCCACCGCCCCGACAGGGGGGAACACCGGGGAGCTGTTTTTT.

The chain is built from TRBV19 and TRBJ2-3, with TRBD1 matching 7 bases. V lost 2 bases to trimming and J lost 2 bases; unmatched junction nucleotides: 4. The CDR3 is 15 amino acids. Germline CDR1 and CDR2: LNHDA and SQIVND (reference sequence). The CDR3 reads CASSILQGYTDTQYF. CDR3 in DNA: TGTGCCAGTAGTATATTACAGGGGTACACAGATACGCAGTATTTT.

This sequence joins TRBV25-1 and TRBJ1-1; 8 nucleotides match TRBD1. The germline V gene has CDR1 MGHDK and CDR2 SYGVNS. V shed 3 bases, J shed 3 bases, and the junction held 0 bases outside the gene matches. This CDR3 has 13 amino acids. The CDR3: CASSETGDTEAFF. The CDR3 DNA reads TGTGCCAGCAGTGAGACAGGGGACACTGAAGCTTTCTTT.

This clone has a single count. The rearrangement uses TRBV25-1 and TRBJ1-4; the match to TRBD1 covers 7 bases. There are 16 residues in the CDR3. With 1 base clipped from V and 2 bases from J, the junction kept 4 bases outside the gene matches. Germline V CDR1 and CDR2: MGHDK, SYGVNS. Written as DNA, the CDR3 is TGTGCCAGCAGTGAATCTTGGGGACAGACTAATGAAAAACTGTTTTTT. This encodes CASSESWGQTNEKLFF. The entire variable domain, with the rest obtained from reference TRBV25-1 and TRBJ1-4, is as follows: EADIYQTPRYLVIGTGKKITLECSQTMGHDKMYWYQQDPGMELHLIHYSYGVNSTEKGDLSSESTVSRIRTEHFPLTLESARPSHTSQYLCASSESWGQTNEKLFFGSGTQLSVL.

The genes are TRBV7-9 and TRBJ2-5, with TRBD1 as a possible D gene (6 bases). The germline CDR1 and CDR2 sequences are SEHNR and FQNEAQ (reference sequence). The CDR3 is 15 residues long. V lost 5 bases, J lost 0 bases, and 13 bases lay in between. For the CDR3, the DNA is TGTGCCAGCAGCCCGCGAACAGGGCACCAAGAGACCCAGTACTTC. Translated, it gives CASSPRTGHQETQYF. Full variable domain (rest looked up from reference TRBV7-9 and TRBJ2-5): DTGVSQNPRHKITKRGQNVTFRCDPISEHNRLYWYRQTLGQGPEFLTYFQNEAQLEKSRLLSDRFSAERPKGSFSTLEIQRTEQGDSAMYLCASSPRTGHQETQYFGPGTRLLVL.

The chain employs TRBV5-1 and TRBJ2-7, with D maybe TRBD1 (7 bases). Trimming removed 0 bases from V and 11 bases from J, with 18 bases in between. The V gene's germline CDR1 is SGHRS and CDR2 YFSETQ. The CDR3 is 14 residues long. CDR3 loop: CASSLVPPGGKKYF. DNA for the CDR3: TGCGCCAGCAGCTTGGTCCCCCCAGGGGGGAAGAAGTACTTC.

The rearrangement uses TRBV7-2 and TRBJ2-5; TRBD1 aligns across 10 bases. This CDR3 has 16 residues. Trimming at V came to 2 bases and at J to 4 bases, leaving 7 bases not matched to a gene. CDR1 SGHTA and CDR2 FQGNSA come from the germline V gene. DNA of the CDR3: TGTGCCAGCAGCTTACTGGGACAGGGGCTGCGAGAGACCCAGTACTTC. Its translation is CASSLLGQGLRETQYF. Variable domain in full (rest from reference TRBV7-2 and TRBJ2-5): GAGVSQSPSNKVTEKGKDVELRCDPISGHTALYWYRQSLGQGLEFLIYFQGNSAPDKSGLPSDRFSAERTGGSVSTLTIQRTQQEDSAVYLCASSLLGQGLRETQYFGPGTRLLVL.

This sequence joins TRBV19 and TRBJ2-3; 8 bases align to TRBD2. This CDR3 is 16 amino acids long. Germline CDR1 and CDR2: LNHDA and SQIVND (reference sequence). The junction had 13 bases not matched to a gene; V was cut back by 6 bases and J by 5 bases. This CDR3 is CASSKAGVGLRDTQYF. The CDR3 DNA sequence: TGTGCCAGTAGCAAAGCGGGAGTCGGTTTGAGAGATACGCAGTATTTT. Combining the CDR3 with reference TRBV19 and TRBJ2-3 gives the whole variable domain DGGITQSPKYLFRKEGQNVTLSCEQNLNHDAMYWYRQDPGQGLRLIYYSQIVNDFQKGDIAEGYSVSREKKESFPLTVTSAQKNPTAFYLCASSKAGVGLRDTQYFGPGTRLTVL.

The chain employs TRBV7-2 and TRBJ1-5, with 7 bases identical to TRBD1. CDR1 is SGHTA, CDR2 FQGNSA, per germline. Trimming at V came to 1 base and at J to 6 bases, leaving 6 bases not matched to a gene. This CDR3 contains 15 residues. The CDR3 reads CASSLVGAGGQPQHF. Here the CDR3 DNA reads TGTGCCAGCAGCTTAGTGGGGGCAGGGGGTCAGCCCCAGCATTTT.

The chain links TRBV7-9 to TRBJ2-3; 9 bases align to TRBD2. Germline CDR1 SEHNR, CDR2 FQNEAQ (reference sequence). V shed 5 bases, J shed 3 bases, and the junction held 12 bases outside the gene matches. The CDR3 is made up of 17 amino acids. CDR3 in amino acids: CASSPTLAGLDTDTQYF. The CDR3 DNA sequence: TGTGCCAGCAGCCCCACCCTAGCGGGGCTAGATACAGATACGCAGTATTTT.